This T cell receptor (beta chain) was profiled in a study of blood T cell repertoires in COVID-19. Turning to the study itself: Material from acute and convalescent COVID-19 was sourced from the United States, Italy and Spain. In each case, the material was cDNA or gDNA derived from T cells, B-cell-depleted T cells, or PBMCs.

In the source study's methods: Reference gene primer amplification in the assay estimated nucleated cell counts. Profiled with immunoSEQ multiplex PCR; TCRdb holds only in-frame clones, not every one. V, J and clone size were drawn from that table, and D and trimming were deduced from the DNA. This table holds some 130,000 clones, 85% found once. CDR1 is SGHTA and CDR2 is FQGNSA in the germline V gene. The CDR3 is 19 residues long. The V and J ends lost 1 base and 0 bases respectively, with 16 bases between them. The V call is TRBV7-2, the J call TRBJ2-6; tentative D call: TRBD2 (6 bases). Sequencing input: peripheral blood. This TCR derives from a human donor in a cohort sampled during active COVID-19. CDR3: CASSLGPRGFPSGANVLTF. CDR3 nucleotides: TGTGCCAGCAGCTTAGGGCCCCGGGGGTTCCCCTCTGGGGCCAACGTCCTGACTTTC.